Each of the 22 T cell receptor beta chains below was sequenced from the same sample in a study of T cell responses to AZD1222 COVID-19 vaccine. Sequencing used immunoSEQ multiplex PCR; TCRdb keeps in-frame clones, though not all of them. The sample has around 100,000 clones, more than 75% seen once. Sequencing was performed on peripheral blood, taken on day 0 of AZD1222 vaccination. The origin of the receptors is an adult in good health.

CDR3 DNA sequence: TGTGCCAGCAGTTATTTCGGGGCGAACACCGGGGAGCTGTTTTTT. It translates to CASSYFGANTGELFF. The rearrangement joins TRBV6-6 to TRBJ2-2, with TRBD2 as a possible D gene (5 bases). V shed 3 bases and J shed 0 bases, with 8 bases lying between them. The germline gives CDR1 MNHNY, CDR2 SVGAGI (reference sequence). This CDR3 contains 15 residues.

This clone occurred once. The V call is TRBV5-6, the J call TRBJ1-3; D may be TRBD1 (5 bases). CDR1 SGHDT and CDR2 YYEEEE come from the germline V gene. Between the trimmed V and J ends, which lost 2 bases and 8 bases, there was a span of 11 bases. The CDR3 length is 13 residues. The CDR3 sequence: CASSFYQGDTIYF. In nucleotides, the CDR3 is TGTGCCAGCAGCTTCTACCAAGGGGACACCATATATTTT.

The CDR3 DNA reads TGTGCCAGCAGCGCCCAGGTTTCTGACTATGGCTACACCTTC. Encoded protein: CASSAQVSDYGYTF. This chain uses TRBV9 with TRBJ1-2, with D unresolved. V lost 3 bases and J lost 3, with 12 bases in between. The CDR3 loop spans 14 amino acids. The germline V gene encodes CDR1 SGDLS and CDR2 YYNGEE.

CDR3 region: CASRTGWNTEAFF. DNA for the CDR3: TGCGCCAGCAGGACAGGGTGGAACACTGAAGCTTTCTTT. The chain links TRBV10-2 to TRBJ1-1, with 7 positions matching TRBD1. The CDR3 extends over 13 amino acids. CDR1 is WSHSY, CDR2 SAAADI, per germline. Germline trimming cut 6 bases from V and 1 base from J; bases unmatched to any gene: 2.

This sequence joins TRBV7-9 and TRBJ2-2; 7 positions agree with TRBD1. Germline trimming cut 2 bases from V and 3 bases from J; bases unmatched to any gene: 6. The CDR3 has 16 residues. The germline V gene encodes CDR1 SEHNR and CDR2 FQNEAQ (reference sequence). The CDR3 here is CASSLTGVIYTGELFF. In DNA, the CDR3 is TGTGCCAGCAGCTTAACAGGGGTCATTTACACCGGGGAGCTGTTTTTT.

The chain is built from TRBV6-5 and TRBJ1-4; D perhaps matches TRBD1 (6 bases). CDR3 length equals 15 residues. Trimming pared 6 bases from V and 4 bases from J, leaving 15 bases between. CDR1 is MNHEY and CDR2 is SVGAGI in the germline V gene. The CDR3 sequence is CASRSTGPSNEKLFF. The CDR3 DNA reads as TGTGCCAGCAGGTCCACAGGGCCGAGTAATGAAAAACTGTTTTTT.

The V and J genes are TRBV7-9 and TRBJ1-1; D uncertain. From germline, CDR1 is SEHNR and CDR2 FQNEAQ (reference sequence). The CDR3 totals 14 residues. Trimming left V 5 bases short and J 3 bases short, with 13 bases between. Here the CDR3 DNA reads TGTGCCAGCAGCCAAAGTACAGCGGACACTGAAGCTTTCTTT. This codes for CASSQSTADTEAFF.

The chain's CDR3 is CASSHSRRVLDGYTF. In DNA, the CDR3 is TGTGCCAGCAGTCACTCCCGAAGGGTCCTCGATGGCTACACCTTC. The rearrangement uses TRBV27 and TRBJ1-2, with D unresolved. Germline V lookup: CDR1 MNHEY, CDR2 SMNVEV (reference sequence). Trimming removed 5 bases from V and 6 bases from J, with 19 bases in between. The CDR3 spans 15 residues.

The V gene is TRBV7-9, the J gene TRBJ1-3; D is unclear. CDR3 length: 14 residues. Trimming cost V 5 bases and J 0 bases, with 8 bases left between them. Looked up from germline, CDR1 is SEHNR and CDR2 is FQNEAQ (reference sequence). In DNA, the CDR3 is TGTGCCAGCAGCCCCCAGAGCTCTGGAAACACCATATATTTT. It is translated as CASSPQSSGNTIYF. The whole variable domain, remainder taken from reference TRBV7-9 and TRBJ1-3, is DTGVSQNPRHKITKRGQNVTFRCDPISEHNRLYWYRQTLGQGPEFLTYFQNEAQLEKSRLLSDRFSAERPKGSFSTLEIQRTEQGDSAMYLCASSPQSSGNTIYFGEGSWLTVV.

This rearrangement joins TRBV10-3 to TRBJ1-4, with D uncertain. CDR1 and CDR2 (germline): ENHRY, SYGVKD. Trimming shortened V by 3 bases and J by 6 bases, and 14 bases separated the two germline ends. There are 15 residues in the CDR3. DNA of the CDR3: TGTGCCATCAGTGATTCGCGAGGGAGTTATGAAAAACTGTTTTTT. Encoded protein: CAISDSRGSYEKLFF.

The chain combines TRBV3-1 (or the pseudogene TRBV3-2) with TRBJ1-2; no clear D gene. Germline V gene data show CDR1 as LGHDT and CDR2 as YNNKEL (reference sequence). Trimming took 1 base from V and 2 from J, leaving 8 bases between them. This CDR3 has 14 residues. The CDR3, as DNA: TGTGCCAGCAGCCAAGGCCAGACAAACTATGGCTACACCTTC. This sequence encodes CASSQGQTNYGYTF.

This chain's CDR3 is CASSLGASNTEAFF. The CDR3 nucleotides are TGTGCCAGCAGCTTAGGGGCAAGTAACACTGAAGCTTTCTTT. The rearrangement links TRBV7-9 to TRBJ1-1; D is uncertain. V lost 1 base and J lost 2, with 8 bases in between. The germline gives CDR1 SEHNR, CDR2 FQNEAQ (reference sequence). The CDR3 is 14 amino acids. Complete variable domain (other parts from reference TRBV7-9 and TRBJ1-1): DTGVSQNPRHKITKRGQNVTFRCDPISEHNRLYWYRQTLGQGPEFLTYFQNEAQLEKSRLLSDRFSAERPKGSFSTLEIQRTEQGDSAMYLCASSLGASNTEAFFGQGTRLTVV.

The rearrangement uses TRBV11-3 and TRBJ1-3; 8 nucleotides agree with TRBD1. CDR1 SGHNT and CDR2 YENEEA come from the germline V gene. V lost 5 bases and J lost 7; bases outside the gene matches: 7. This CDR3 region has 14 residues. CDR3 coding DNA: TGTGCCAGCAGCCCGGGGACAGGCCGGAACACCATATATTTT. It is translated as CASSPGTGRNTIYF.

CDR3 sequence (DNA): TGTGCCAGCAGTTCGCAGGGTGTCGGTCTCTACAATGAGCAGTTCTTC. Its translation is CASSSQGVGLYNEQFF. The genes are TRBV2 and TRBJ2-1; a possible D gene is TRBD1 (5 bases). The length of the CDR3 is 16 residues. CDR1 and CDR2 from the germline V gene are SNHLY and FYNNEI. Trimming removed 5 bases from V and 3 bases from J, with 17 bases in between.

This chain's CDR3 is CASKRQGRSGYGYTF. CDR3 DNA: TGTGCCAGTAAGAGACAGGGTAGGTCTGGCTATGGCTACACCTTC. V gene TRBV19 combines with J gene TRBJ1-2; 7 bases match TRBD1. The germline V gene encodes CDR1 LNHDA and CDR2 SQIVND (reference sequence). The CDR3 covers 15 residues. With 7 bases clipped from V and 4 bases from J, the junction kept 12 bases outside the gene matches.

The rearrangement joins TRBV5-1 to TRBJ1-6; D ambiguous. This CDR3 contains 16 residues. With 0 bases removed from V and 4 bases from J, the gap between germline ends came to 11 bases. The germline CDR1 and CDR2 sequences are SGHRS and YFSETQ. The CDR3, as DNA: TGCGCCAGCAGCTTGGCTGTGACAAGATATAATTCACCCCTCCACTTT. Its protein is CASSLAVTRYNSPLHF.

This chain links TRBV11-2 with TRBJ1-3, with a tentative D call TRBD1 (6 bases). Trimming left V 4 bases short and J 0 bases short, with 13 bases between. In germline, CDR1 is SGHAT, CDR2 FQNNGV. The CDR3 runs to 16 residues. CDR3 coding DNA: TGTGCCAGCAGCTGGGGGGCGGGCTACTCTGGAAACACCATATATTTT. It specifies CASSWGAGYSGNTIYF.

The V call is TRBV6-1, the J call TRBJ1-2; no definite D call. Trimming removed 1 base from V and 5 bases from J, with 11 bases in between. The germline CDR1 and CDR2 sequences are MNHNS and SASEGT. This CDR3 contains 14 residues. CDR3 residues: CASSEGAGIYGYTF. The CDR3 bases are TGTGCCAGCAGTGAAGGGGCAGGCATATATGGCTACACCTTC.

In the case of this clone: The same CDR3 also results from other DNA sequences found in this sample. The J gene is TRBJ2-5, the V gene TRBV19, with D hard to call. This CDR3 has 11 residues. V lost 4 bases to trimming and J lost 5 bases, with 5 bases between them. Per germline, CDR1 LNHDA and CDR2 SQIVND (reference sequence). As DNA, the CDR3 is TGTGCCAGTAGTACCGGGGAGACCCAGTACTTC. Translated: CASSTGETQYF.

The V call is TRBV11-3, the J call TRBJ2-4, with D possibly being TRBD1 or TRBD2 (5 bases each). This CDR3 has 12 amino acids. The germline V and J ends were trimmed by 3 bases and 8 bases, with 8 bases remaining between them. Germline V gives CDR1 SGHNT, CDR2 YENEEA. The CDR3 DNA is TGTGCCAGCAGCTTCAGGGACGACATTCAGTACTTC. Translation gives CASSFRDDIQYF.

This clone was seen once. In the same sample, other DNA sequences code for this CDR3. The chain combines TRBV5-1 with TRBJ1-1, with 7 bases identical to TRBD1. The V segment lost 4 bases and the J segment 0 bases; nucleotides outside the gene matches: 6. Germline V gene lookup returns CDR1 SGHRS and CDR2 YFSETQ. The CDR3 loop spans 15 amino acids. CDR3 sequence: CASSLGQTMNTEAFF. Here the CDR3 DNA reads TGCGCCAGCAGCCTGGGACAGACCATGAACACTGAAGCTTTCTTT. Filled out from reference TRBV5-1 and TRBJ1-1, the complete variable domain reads KAGVTQTPRYLIKTRGQQVTLSCSPISGHRSVSWYQQTPGQGLQFLFEYFSETQRNKGNFPGRFSGRQFSNSRSEMNVSTLELGDSALYLCASSLGQTMNTEAFFGQGTRLTVV.

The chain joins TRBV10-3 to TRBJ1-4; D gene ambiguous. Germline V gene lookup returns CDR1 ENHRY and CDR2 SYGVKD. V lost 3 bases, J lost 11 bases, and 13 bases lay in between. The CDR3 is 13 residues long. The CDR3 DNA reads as TGTGCCATCAGTGAAAGGGAAACTGGCAAACTGTTTTTT. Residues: CAISERETGKLFF.